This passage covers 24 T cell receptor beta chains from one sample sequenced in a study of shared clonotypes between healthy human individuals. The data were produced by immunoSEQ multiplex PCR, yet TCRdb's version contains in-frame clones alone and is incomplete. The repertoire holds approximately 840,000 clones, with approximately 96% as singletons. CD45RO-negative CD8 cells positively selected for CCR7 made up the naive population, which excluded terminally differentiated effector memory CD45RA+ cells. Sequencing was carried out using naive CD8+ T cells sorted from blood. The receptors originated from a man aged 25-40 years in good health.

This chain's CDR3 is CASSFVTGGKAGELFF. The CDR3 nucleotides are TGTGCCAGCAGTTTTGTTACAGGGGGCAAGGCCGGGGAGCTGTTTTTT. The gene calls are TRBV28 and TRBJ2-2; 9 nucleotides line up with TRBD1. In germline, CDR1 is MDHEN, CDR2 SYDVKM. This CDR3 contains 16 residues. With V trimmed by 3 bases and J by 6 bases, 8 bases remained unmatched.

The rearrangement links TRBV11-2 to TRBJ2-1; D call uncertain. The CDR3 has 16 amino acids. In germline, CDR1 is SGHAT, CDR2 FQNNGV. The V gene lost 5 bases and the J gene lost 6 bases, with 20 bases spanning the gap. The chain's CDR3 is CASSNILLLSPNEQFF. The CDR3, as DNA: TGTGCCAGCAGCAATATACTACTTTTATCCCCCAATGAGCAGTTCTTC.

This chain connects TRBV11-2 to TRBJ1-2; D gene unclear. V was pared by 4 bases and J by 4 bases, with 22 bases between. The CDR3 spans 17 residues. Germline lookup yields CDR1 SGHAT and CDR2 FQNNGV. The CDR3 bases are TGTGCCAGCAGCTCACCAGCGGGGAACCGGGTTATCTATGGCTACACCTTC. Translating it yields CASSSPAGNRVIYGYTF.

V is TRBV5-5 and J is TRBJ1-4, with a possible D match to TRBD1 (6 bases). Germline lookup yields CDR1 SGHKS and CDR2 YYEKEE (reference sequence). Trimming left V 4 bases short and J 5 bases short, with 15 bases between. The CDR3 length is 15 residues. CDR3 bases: TGTGCCAGCAGCCTCCGGGGGGGCCCAAATGAAAAACTGTTTTTT. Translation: CASSLRGGPNEKLFF.

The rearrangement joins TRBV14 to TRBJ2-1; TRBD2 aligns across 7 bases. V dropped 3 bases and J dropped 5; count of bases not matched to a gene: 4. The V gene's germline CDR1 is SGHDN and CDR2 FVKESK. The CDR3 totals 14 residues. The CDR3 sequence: CASSQLAVNNEQFF. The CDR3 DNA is TGTGCCAGCAGCCAGCTAGCGGTAAACAATGAGCAGTTCTTC.

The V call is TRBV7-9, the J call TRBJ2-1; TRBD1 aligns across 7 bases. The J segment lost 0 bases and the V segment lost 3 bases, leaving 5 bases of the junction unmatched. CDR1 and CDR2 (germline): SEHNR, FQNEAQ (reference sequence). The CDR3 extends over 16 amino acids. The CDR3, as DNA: TGTGCCAGCAGCTTTAGCCGGACAGGCTCCTACAATGAGCAGTTCTTC. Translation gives CASSFSRTGSYNEQFF.

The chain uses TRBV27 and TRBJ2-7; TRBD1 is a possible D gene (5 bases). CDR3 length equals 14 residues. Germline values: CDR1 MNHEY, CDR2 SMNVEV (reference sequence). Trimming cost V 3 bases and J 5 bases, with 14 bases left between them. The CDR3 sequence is CASSLGTGSHEQYF. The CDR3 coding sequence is TGTGCCAGCAGTTTGGGAACAGGTTCTCACGAGCAGTACTTC.

The CDR3 DNA reads as TGTGCCAGCAGCCCGGACAGGGACACCGGGGAGCTGTTTTTT. Its protein is CASSPDRDTGELFF. This chain joins TRBV6-5 and TRBJ2-2; the match to TRBD1 covers 8 bases. Trimming took 6 bases from V and 3 from J; bases not matched to a gene: 3. This CDR3 region has 14 residues. Looked up from germline, CDR1 is MNHEY and CDR2 is SVGAGI.

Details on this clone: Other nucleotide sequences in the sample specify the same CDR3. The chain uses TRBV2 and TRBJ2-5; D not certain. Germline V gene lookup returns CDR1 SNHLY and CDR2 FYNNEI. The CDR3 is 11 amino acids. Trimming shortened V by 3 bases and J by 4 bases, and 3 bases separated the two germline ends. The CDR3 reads CASSDGETQYF. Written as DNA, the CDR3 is TGTGCCAGCAGTGACGGAGAGACCCAGTACTTC.

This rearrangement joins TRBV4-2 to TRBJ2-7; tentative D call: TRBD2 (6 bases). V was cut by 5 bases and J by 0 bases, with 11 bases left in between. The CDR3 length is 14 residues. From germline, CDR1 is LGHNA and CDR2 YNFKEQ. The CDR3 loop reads CASSTTSSSYEQYF. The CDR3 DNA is TGTGCCAGCAGCACTACTAGCAGCTCCTACGAGCAGTACTTC.

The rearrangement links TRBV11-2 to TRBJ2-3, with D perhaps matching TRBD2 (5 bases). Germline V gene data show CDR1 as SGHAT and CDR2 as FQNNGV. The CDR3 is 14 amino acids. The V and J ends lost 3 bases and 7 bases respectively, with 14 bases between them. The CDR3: CASSFGVPGNTQYF. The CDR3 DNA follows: TGTGCCAGCAGCTTCGGAGTCCCGGGGAATACGCAGTATTTT. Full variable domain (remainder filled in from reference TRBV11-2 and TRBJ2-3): EAGVAQSPRYKIIEKRQSVAFWCNPISGHATLYWYQQILGQGPKLLIQFQNNGVVDDSQLPKDRFSAERLKGVDSTLKIQPAKLEDSAVYLCASSFGVPGNTQYFGPGTRLTVL.

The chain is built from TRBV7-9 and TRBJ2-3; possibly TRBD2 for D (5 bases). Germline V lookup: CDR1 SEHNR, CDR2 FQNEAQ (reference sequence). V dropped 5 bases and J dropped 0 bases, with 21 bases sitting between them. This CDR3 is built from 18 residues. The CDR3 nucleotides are TGTGCCAGCAGCAGCTGGCCCGGTCGGGAACGGAGCACAGATACGCAGTATTTT. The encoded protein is CASSSWPGRERSTDTQYF.

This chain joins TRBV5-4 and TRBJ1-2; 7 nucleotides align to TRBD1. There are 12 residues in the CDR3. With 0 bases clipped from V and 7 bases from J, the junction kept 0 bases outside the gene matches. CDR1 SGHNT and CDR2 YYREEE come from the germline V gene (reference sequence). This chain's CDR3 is CASSLGQGGYTF. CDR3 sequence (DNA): TGTGCCAGCAGCTTGGGACAGGGTGGCTACACCTTC.

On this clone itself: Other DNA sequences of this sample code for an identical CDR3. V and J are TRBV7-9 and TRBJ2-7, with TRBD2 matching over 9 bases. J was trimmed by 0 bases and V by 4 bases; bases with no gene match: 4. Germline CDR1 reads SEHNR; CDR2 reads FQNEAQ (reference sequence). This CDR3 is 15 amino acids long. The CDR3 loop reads CASSSTSGSSYEQYF. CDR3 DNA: TGTGCCAGCAGCTCTACTAGCGGGTCCTCCTACGAGCAGTACTTC.

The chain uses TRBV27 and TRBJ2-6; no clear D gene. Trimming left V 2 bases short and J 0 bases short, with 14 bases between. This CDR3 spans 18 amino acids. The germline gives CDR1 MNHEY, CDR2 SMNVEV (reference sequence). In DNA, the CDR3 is TGTGCCAGCAGTTTACGAGTCCCGTGGGACTCTGGGGCCAACGTCCTGACTTTC. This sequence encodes CASSLRVPWDSGANVLTF.

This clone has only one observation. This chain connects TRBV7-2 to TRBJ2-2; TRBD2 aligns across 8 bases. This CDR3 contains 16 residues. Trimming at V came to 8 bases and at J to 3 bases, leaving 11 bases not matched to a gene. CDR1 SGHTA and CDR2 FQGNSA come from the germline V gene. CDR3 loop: CASGLGGALDTGELFF. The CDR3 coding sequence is TGTGCCAGCGGCCTCGGGGGGGCGCTGGACACCGGGGAGCTGTTTTTT.

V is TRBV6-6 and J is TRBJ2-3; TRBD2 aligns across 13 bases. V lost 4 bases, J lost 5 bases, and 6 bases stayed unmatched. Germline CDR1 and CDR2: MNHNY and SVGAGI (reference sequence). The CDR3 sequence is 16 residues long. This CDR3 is CASSSLAGGPLDTQYF. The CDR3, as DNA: TGTGCCAGCAGTTCACTAGCGGGAGGGCCGTTAGATACGCAGTATTTT.

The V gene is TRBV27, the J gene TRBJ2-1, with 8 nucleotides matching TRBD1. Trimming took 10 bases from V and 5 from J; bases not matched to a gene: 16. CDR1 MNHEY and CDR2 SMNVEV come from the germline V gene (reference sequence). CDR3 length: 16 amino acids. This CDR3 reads CATQFIGQGTHNEQFF. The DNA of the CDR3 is TGTGCCACCCAGTTTATCGGACAGGGAACCCACAATGAGCAGTTCTTC.

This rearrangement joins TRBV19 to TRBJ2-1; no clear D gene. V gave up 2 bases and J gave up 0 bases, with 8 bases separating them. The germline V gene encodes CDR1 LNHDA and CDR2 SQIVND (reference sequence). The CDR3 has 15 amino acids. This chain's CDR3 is CASSILGNSYNEQFF. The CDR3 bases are TGTGCCAGTAGTATACTTGGGAACTCCTACAATGAGCAGTTCTTC.

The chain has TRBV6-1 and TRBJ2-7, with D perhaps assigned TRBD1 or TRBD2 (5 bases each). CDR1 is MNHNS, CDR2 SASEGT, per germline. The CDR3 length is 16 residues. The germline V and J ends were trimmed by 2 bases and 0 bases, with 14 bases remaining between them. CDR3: CASSEPRGSSSYEQYF. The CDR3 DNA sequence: TGTGCCAGCAGTGAACCCCGGGGCAGTAGCTCCTACGAGCAGTACTTC.

CDR3 in amino acids: CATSSRWDSQFEAFF. CDR3 DNA sequence: TGTGCCACCAGCAGCCGGTGGGACAGTCAATTCGAAGCTTTCTTT. The gene calls are TRBV15 and TRBJ1-1; 7 bases agree with TRBD1. The germline CDR1 and CDR2 sequences are LNHNV and YYDKDF (reference sequence). The trim removed 3 bases at V and 8 bases at J, leaving 12 bases unmatched. This CDR3 contains 15 residues.

The DNA for the CDR3 is TGTGCCAGCAGCCAGTGGGGTGAGACCCAGTACTTC. Encoded protein: CASSQWGETQYF. V usage is TRBV13 and J usage is TRBJ2-5; no definite D call. V lost 5 bases, J lost 5 bases, and 9 bases lay in between. The length of the CDR3 is 12 residues. CDR1 and CDR2 from the germline V gene are PRHDT and FYEKMQ (reference sequence).

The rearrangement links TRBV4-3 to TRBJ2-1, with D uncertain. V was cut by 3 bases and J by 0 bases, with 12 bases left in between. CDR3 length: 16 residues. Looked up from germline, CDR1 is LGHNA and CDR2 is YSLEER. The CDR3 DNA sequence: TGCGCCAGCAGCCACTTCGTGGATAACTCCTACAATGAGCAGTTCTTC. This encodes CASSHFVDNSYNEQFF.

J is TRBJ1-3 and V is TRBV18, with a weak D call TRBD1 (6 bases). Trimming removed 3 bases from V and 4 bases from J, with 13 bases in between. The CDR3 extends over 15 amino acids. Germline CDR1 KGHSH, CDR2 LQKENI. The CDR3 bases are TGTGCCAGCTCACCGGCACAGGGTTACGGAAACACCATATATTTT. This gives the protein CASSPAQGYGNTIYF.